The clone carrying this T cell receptor beta chain was seen only a few times. This record belongs to a study of siplizumab effects on memory and regulatory T cells. CDR3 length equals 13 residues. V was cut by 0 bases and J by 1 base, with 3 bases left in between. Per the germline V gene, CDR1 is SGHNT and CDR2 is YENEEA. Generated by immunoSEQ multiplex PCR, the TCRdb table keeps only in-frame clones and is missing some. The table lists some 87,000 clones, around 90% of them singletons. This rearrangement joins TRBV11-3 to TRBJ1-1; D remains unclear. The origin of this receptor is a human donor in good health. Sequencing used CD4+ T cells sorted from blood. CDR3 nucleotide sequence: TGTGCCAGCAGCTTAGAAGGGAACACTGAAGCTTTCTTT. Translated, it gives CASSLEGNTEAFF.